This T cell receptor beta chain was captured by sequencing in a study of T-cell reconstitution after alpha-beta-depleted transplantation in children. Whole-study findings and limits: Once a year had passed after transplant, T-cell counts and diversity came mostly from newly produced T cells. Reportedly, only several hundred clones from non-depleted graft cells drove alpha-beta T-cell counts at about two months. From surviving recipient T cells and thymic progenitors came the high day-60 TCRbeta diversity observed in some patients.

Library preparation (for TCRbeta) was performed with unique molecular identifiers. TCRdb itself ran the PCR reads through MiXCR, one entry per CDR3 protein. Of 440,000 or so distinct CDR3 sequences in the sample, over 40% are singletons; the top ten hold under 30%. About this clonotype: Its antigen is unknown.

Per germline, CDR1 DFQATT and CDR2 SNEGSKA (reference sequence). The CDR3 runs to 15 residues. Deletions cut 0 bases from V and 2 bases from J, with 13 bases between. The input for sequencing was PBMCs, taken before TCRalphabeta/CD19-depleted stem cell transplant. This TCR was recovered from a girl aged 2-10 years with aplastic anemia, due to receive a stem cell transplant. This chain joins TRBV20-1 and TRBJ2-5; D is perhaps TRBD2 (6 bases). The CDR3 DNA sequence: TGCAGTGCTAGAGATTGGGGCGGGGTTCAAGAGACCCAGTACTTC. Its translation is CSARDWGGVQETQYF.